The clone carrying this T cell receptor (beta chain) has at least ten counts. This entry comes from a study of patients and donors after allogeneic stem cell transplantation. MiXCR was run by TCRdb on the RT-PCR reads, yielding one entry per CDR3 protein. The sample has 800,000 to 1,000,000 distinct CDR3 sequences, under 20% seen once. The CDR3 is made up of 11 amino acids. Trimming cost V 2 bases and J 5 bases, with 3 bases left between them. The receptor's source is a human donor who was either an allogeneic HSCT recipient or a stem cell or donor lymphocyte infusion donor (not recorded which). It is not recorded whose cells these are; they may come from a transplant donor. The specimen was blood, either unsorted or a sorted T cell fraction (not recorded which). This sequence joins TRBV12-3 or TRBV12-4 and TRBJ1-1; D is ambiguous. The CDR3 nucleotides are TGTGCCAGCAGTTTAAAAACTGAAGCTTTCTTT. Translated: CASSLKTEAFF.